Listed here is a single T cell receptor (beta chain). Its antigen remains unknown. Germline V CDR1 and CDR2: MNHEY, SVGEGT. The CDR3 totals 18 residues. V gave up 5 bases and J gave up 0 bases; unmatched junction bases: 10. These data belong to a study of T cell responses to AZD1222 COVID-19 vaccine. Study-wide points: Donors skewed white British and female; clonal diversity was possibly underestimated. Elevations in Spike-specific TCR breadth and depth followed administration of two AZD1222 doses.

The assay was immunoSEQ multiplex PCR, and TCRdb's table has in-frame clones only and misses some. The repertoire holds about 180,000 clones, with 80% to 90% as singletons. V usage is TRBV6-2 or TRBV6-3 and J usage is TRBJ1-6; 7 bases map to TRBD1. This clonotype was sampled from an adult who received the MenACWY meningococcal vaccine as a control. Material: peripheral blood, obtained 28 days after the second dose of the MenACWY control vaccine. The CDR3 reads CASSRPGTVLSYNSPLHF. The CDR3 nucleotides are TGTGCCAGCAGTCGTCCCGGGACAGTCCTCTCCTATAATTCACCCCTCCACTTT.